Each of the 18 T cell receptor beta chains below was sequenced from the same sample in a study of T cells after yellow fever vaccination. TCRdb itself ran the 5' RACE reads through MiXCR, one entry per CDR3 protein. The sample has under 150,000 distinct CDR3 sequences, nearly 15% seen once. Sequenced material: CD8+ T cells sorted from PBMCs, taken 5 days after the yellow fever booster vaccination. Receptors were obtained from a man younger than 35 who received the YFV17D yellow fever vaccine.

CDR3 in DNA: TGTGCCAGCAGGGGGGGAGTATATAGCTCCTACAATGAGCAGTTCTTC. Its protein is CASRGGVYSSYNEQFF. The gene calls are TRBV25-1 and TRBJ2-1, with a tentative D call TRBD2 (6 bases). There are 16 residues in the CDR3. Trimming stripped 6 bases from V and 0 bases from J, with 15 bases between. The germline V gene encodes CDR1 MGHDK and CDR2 SYGVNS.

The sample holds a few counts of this clonotype. The rearrangement links TRBV3-1 to TRBJ2-3; D call uncertain. Germline-derived CDR1 and CDR2 are LGHDT and YNNKEL (reference sequence). With 0 bases removed from V and 5 bases from J, the gap between germline ends came to 6 bases. The CDR3 is 13 residues long. In nucleotides, the CDR3 is TGTGCCAGCAGCCAAGATACGCAAGATACGCAGTATTTT. The encoded protein is CASSQDTQDTQYF.

The chain joins TRBV6-6 to TRBJ2-7; D remains unclear. The CDR3 loop spans 13 amino acids. V lost 2 bases to trimming and J lost 2 bases, with 7 bases between them. Germline-derived CDR1 and CDR2 are MNHNY and SVGAGI (reference sequence). Written as DNA, the CDR3 is TGTGCCAGCAGTTACGCCCTCCCCTACGAGCAGTACTTC. Translated, it gives CASSYALPYEQYF.

The V gene is TRBV24-1, the J gene TRBJ2-6; 7 nucleotides line up with TRBD1. The CDR3 is 16 residues long. After removal of 4 bases from V and 4 bases from J, the junction contained 6 bases not matched to a gene. CDR1 and CDR2 from the germline V gene are KGHDR and SFDVKD. The CDR3 here is CATSDQDRAGANVLTF. CDR3 nucleotides: TGTGCCACCAGTGACCAAGACAGGGCGGGGGCCAACGTCCTGACTTTC.

This clonotype was observed a handful of times. V and J are TRBV4-3 and TRBJ2-3; D is tentatively TRBD1 or TRBD2 (5 bases each). The CDR3 has 13 amino acids. Germline V gene lookup returns CDR1 LGHNA and CDR2 YSLEER. V lost 4 bases, J lost 6 bases, and 11 bases lay in between. CDR3 bases: TGCGCCAGCAGCCCTGGGACCCTGGATACGCAGTATTTT. The encoded protein is CASSPGTLDTQYF.

This clonotype was seen ten or more times. The V gene is TRBV15, the J gene TRBJ1-5, with a possible D match to TRBD1 (6 bases). Germline lookup yields CDR1 LNHNV and CDR2 YYDKDF (reference sequence). Trimming removed 5 bases at V and 2 bases at J, with 13 bases between. CDR3 length equals 15 residues. In DNA, the CDR3 is TGTGCCACCAGCTCGAGGGGGGTTGGCAATCAGCCCCAGCATTTT. Protein sequence: CATSSRGVGNQPQHF.

The genes are TRBV30 and TRBJ2-1, with TRBD1 identical over 9 bases. With V trimmed by 5 bases and J by 8 bases, 7 bases remained unmatched. Germline-derived CDR1 and CDR2 are GTSNPN and SVGIG (reference sequence). The CDR3 covers 13 residues. The CDR3 DNA reads as TGTGCCTGGCGGAGTGACAGGGGGTATGAGCAGTTCTTC. This encodes CAWRSDRGYEQFF.

This clonotype turned up a few times. The rearrangement joins TRBV4-1 to TRBJ1-2; no clear D. V lost 4 bases and J lost 4, with 19 bases in between. Germline lookup yields CDR1 MGHRA and CDR2 YSYEKL. CDR3 length: 16 residues. DNA of the CDR3: TGCGCCAGCAGCCTAGGACCAGGCCCGGTGGGCTATGGCTACACCTTC. Translation: CASSLGPGPVGYGYTF.

This clonotype came up a few times. The CDR3 loop reads CAISERTGLRDTQYF. The CDR3 DNA reads TGTGCCATCAGTGAACGGACAGGATTAAGAGATACGCAGTATTTT. The chain joins TRBV10-3 to TRBJ2-3; 7 bases fit TRBD1. Losses at the gene ends were 3 bases for V and 5 bases for J; bases not matched to a gene: 8. The CDR3 runs 15 residues. Germline V gives CDR1 ENHRY, CDR2 SYGVKD.

This clonotype was seen a handful of times. J is TRBJ2-6 and V is TRBV3-1; D ambiguous. The germline CDR1 and CDR2 sequences are LGHDT and YNNKEL (reference sequence). This CDR3 is 16 amino acids long. The V end lost 2 bases, the J end lost 0 bases, and 8 bases lay between the germline ends. DNA for the CDR3: TGTGCCAGCAGCCAAACCGGCCTCTCTGGGGCCAACGTCCTGACTTTC. Its protein is CASSQTGLSGANVLTF.

In nucleotides, the CDR3 is TGTGCCAGCAGTATCAACCGACAGGGGACATACTATGGCTACACCTTC. This codes for CASSINRQGTYYGYTF. The chain employs TRBV6-6 and TRBJ1-2; 8 bases are shared with TRBD1. Unmatched junction bases numbered 11, after V lost 5 bases and J lost 3 bases. Germline assignment: CDR1 MNHNY and CDR2 SVGAGI (reference sequence). The CDR3 runs to 16 residues.

V is TRBV6-5 and J is TRBJ1-1; 9 bases map to TRBD1. Germline V gene sequence: CDR1 MNHEY, CDR2 SVGAGI. J was trimmed by 1 base and V by 6 bases; bases with no gene match: 9. This CDR3 is 16 amino acids long. The CDR3 reads CASSLTGGIGNTEAFF. CDR3 nucleotide sequence: TGTGCCAGCAGCCTAACAGGGGGCATAGGGAACACTGAAGCTTTCTTT.

The chain carries TRBV5-4 and TRBJ1-4, with 7 bases identical to TRBD1. J gave up 8 bases and V 4 bases, and 8 bases lay outside the gene matches. This CDR3 is 14 amino acids long. Per germline, CDR1 SGHNT and CDR2 YYREEE (reference sequence). The CDR3 sequence: CASSPGGMREKLFF. The CDR3, as DNA: TGTGCCAGCAGCCCAGGGGGGATGAGAGAAAAACTGTTTTTT.

This clonotype was counted between two and nine times. The chain employs TRBV5-1 and TRBJ1-1; D is perhaps TRBD1 (5 bases). Trimming took off 4 bases at V and 1 base at J, with 14 bases between the two ends. The CDR3 covers 15 residues. CDR1 and CDR2 from the germline V gene are SGHRS and YFSETQ. The DNA of the CDR3 is TGCGCCAGCAGCCTGGATGGAGGGGCGAACACTGAAGCTTTCTTT. Encoded protein: CASSLDGGANTEAFF. Supplemented by reference TRBV5-1 and TRBJ1-1, the full variable domain reads KAGVTQTPRYLIKTRGQQVTLSCSPISGHRSVSWYQQTPGQGLQFLFEYFSETQRNKGNFPGRFSGRQFSNSRSEMNVSTLELGDSALYLCASSLDGGANTEAFFGQGTRLTVV.

The J gene is TRBJ1-1, the V gene TRBV6-1; 8 positions match TRBD1. V gave up 1 base and J gave up 0 bases; unmatched junction bases: 1. This CDR3 has 15 amino acids. Germline CDR1 is MNHNS and CDR2 is SASEGT. In DNA, the CDR3 is TGTGCCAGCAGTGAAGGACAGGGGATGAACACTGAAGCTTTCTTT. This codes for CASSEGQGMNTEAFF.

This clonotype was seen more than once but under ten times. The chain employs TRBV4-2 and TRBJ2-1, with D uncertain. The CDR3 totals 13 residues. V was trimmed by 0 bases and J by 8 bases, leaving 8 bases between them. CDR1 is LGHNA and CDR2 is YNFKEQ in the germline V gene. CDR3 coding DNA: TGTGCCAGCAGCCAAGACTCCGGTTATGAGCAGTTCTTC. It encodes CASSQDSGYEQFF.

The chain recombines TRBV13 with TRBJ2-1; 12 bases are shared with TRBD2. CDR3 length: 15 amino acids. V lost 0 bases and J lost 10; bases outside the gene matches: 4. Per germline, CDR1 PRHDT and CDR2 FYEKMQ (reference sequence). CDR3 in amino acids: CASSLGPTSGGEQFF. CDR3 DNA sequence: TGTGCCAGCAGCTTAGGCCCCACTAGCGGGGGGGAGCAGTTCTTC.

The gene calls are TRBV7-9 and TRBJ1-5; a weak D match, TRBD1 (5 bases). Trimming pared 8 bases from V and 6 bases from J, leaving 17 bases between. CDR1 and CDR2 (germline): SEHNR, FQNEAQ (reference sequence). The CDR3 has 14 amino acids. CDR3 nucleotides: TGTGCCAGCCGAGCTTCGGGGGTTACTCAGCCCCAGCATTTT. As protein: CASRASGVTQPQHF.